The rows below give T cell receptor beta chains drawn from one sample of a study of metastatic and nonmetastatic thyroid tumors. TCRdb re-clonotyped the PCR reads via MiXCR. The table records 13,000 or so clones, 25% to 35% of them present only once. The sample comprised tumor tissue. The receptors derive from a female donor with papillary thyroid cancer or a benign thyroid nodule (not recorded which). Some clones in this sample may be carry-over from other donors' samples. CDR3s include the opening cysteine and the closing phenylalanine or tryptophan.

TRBJ2-7,TRBV30,CAWSTDSSYEQYF
TRBJ1-2,TRBV6-2/TRBV6-3,CASSYWDSLRGYTF
TRBJ2-7,TRBV12-3/TRBV12-4,CASIPPPAGSVYEQYF
TRBJ2-7,TRBV7-3,CASSPPPHGYPYEQYF
TRBJ1-1,TRBV7-9,CASSPTYRPNTEAFF
TRBJ2-7,TRBV6-1,CASSPTGTPNEQYF
TRBJ2-7,TRBV29-1,CSVLTGIKGEQYF
TRBJ1-2,TRBV5-1,CASSFQGADGYTF
TRBJ2-1,TRBV7-3,CASSLMPHNEQFF
TRBJ1-1,TRBV28,CASSYRGGAGTEAFF
TRBJ2-1,TRBV6-1,CVSSEPSGSAYNKQFF
TRBJ1-4,TRBV19,CASSESLRDDEKLFF
TRBJ1-2,TRBV19,CASSDRQGTSVVGRYTF
TRBJ2-6,TRBV5-1,CASSPGDHLGANVLTF
TRBJ1-5,TRBV6-1,CALHAGSDQPQHF
TRBJ2-7,TRBV20-1,CSARDFLAAGTSNYEQYF
TRBJ1-6,TRBV30,CAWSGPAQGSYNSPLHF
TRBJ2-1,TRBV4-1,CASSQSSGSGYEQFF
TRBJ2-6,TRBV28,CASSQLTGAGANVLTF
TRBJ2-1,TRBV10-3,CAISESMEEEQFF
TRBJ2-1,TRBV5-1,CASSLAPGTSGSMGEQFF
TRBJ1-6,TRBV11-3,CASSGTGGNSPLHF
TRBJ2-1,TRBV5-1,CASSLGAPEANEQFF
TRBJ2-2,TRBV11-2,CASSSWTSGRTGELFF